This TCR beta chain is drawn from a study of Tregs in tolerant kidney transplant recipients. Study information: Mixed chimerism was transient after nonmyeloablative marrow transplants from related graft donors.

About this clone itself: The antigen is not known.

Measured with immunoSEQ multiplex PCR; TCRdb has only the in-frame clones, and not every one. The repertoire holds about 110,000 clones, with 90% as singletons. CD4+CD25+CD127- Tregs, CD4+CD25- non-Tregs, CD4 and CD8 cells were sorted. Points from the study as a whole: Tregs expanded with activated donor B cells seemed most donor-specific. Donor-specific Treg expansion exceeded global Treg expansion in tolerant patients, suggesting antigen drive.

J gave up 5 bases and V 2 bases, and 9 bases lay outside the gene matches. Germline V lookup: CDR1 GTSNPN, CDR2 SVGIG (reference sequence). The length of the CDR3 is 14 residues. Sample: CD4+ T cells from blood, taken before the transplant. The sequence came from a human donor who received a combined kidney and bone marrow transplant. The chain links TRBV30 to TRBJ2-7; 7 nucleotides align to TRBD2. CDR3: CAWSSGTLGDEQYF. The CDR3 DNA follows: TGTGCCTGGAGTAGCGGGACCCTCGGGGACGAGCAGTACTTC.